This paragraph covers one T cell receptor beta chain sequence. Original processing methods: Amplifying reference gene primers gave estimates of nucleated cell counts. Produced via immunoSEQ multiplex PCR; TCRdb's table is partial and in-frame only. V, J and clone size were drawn from that table, and D and trimming were deduced from the DNA. This table holds about 100,000 clones, approximately 91% found once. The record originates from a study of blood T cell repertoires in COVID-19. The wider study: COVID-19 samples from acute and convalescent phases originated in the United States, Italy and Spain. From T cells, B-cell-depleted T cells, or PBMCs came the material, which was cDNA or gDNA.

Germline CDR1 is SGHVS and CDR2 is FNYEAQ. The CDR3 is 17 amino acids. Between the trimmed V and J ends, which lost 1 base and 0 bases, there was a span of 13 bases. The specimen was peripheral blood. The origin of this receptor is a woman in her sixties or seventies with acute or convalescent COVID-19. The chain uses TRBV7-6 and TRBJ1-3; D is unclear. Here the CDR3 reads CASSLDSHPFSGNTIYF. In DNA, the CDR3 is TGTGCCAGCAGCTTAGACAGCCACCCCTTCTCTGGAAACACCATATATTTT.